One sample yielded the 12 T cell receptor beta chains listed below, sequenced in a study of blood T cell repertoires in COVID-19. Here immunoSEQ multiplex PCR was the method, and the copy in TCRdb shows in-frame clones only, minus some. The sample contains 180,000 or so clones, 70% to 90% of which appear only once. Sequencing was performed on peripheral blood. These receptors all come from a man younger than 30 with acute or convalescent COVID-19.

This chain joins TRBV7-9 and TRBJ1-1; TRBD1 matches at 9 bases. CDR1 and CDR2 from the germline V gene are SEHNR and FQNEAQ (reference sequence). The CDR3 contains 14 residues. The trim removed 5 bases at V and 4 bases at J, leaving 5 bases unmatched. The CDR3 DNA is TGTGCCAGCAGCCGACAGGGGGAGGGCACTGAAGCTTTCTTT. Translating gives CASSRQGEGTEAFF.

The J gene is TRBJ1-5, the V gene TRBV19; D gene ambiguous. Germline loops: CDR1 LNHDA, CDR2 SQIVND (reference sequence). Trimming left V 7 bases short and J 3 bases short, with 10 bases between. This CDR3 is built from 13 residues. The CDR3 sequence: CASNREVNQPQHF. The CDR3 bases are TGTGCCAGTAATCGAGAGGTCAATCAGCCCCAGCATTTT.

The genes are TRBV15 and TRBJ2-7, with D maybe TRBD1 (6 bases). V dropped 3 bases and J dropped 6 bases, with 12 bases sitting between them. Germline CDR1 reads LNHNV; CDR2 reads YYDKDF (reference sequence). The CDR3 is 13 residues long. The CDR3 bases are TGTGCCACCAGCAGTCAACGGGACACCGAGCAGTACGTC. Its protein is CATSSQRDTEQYV.

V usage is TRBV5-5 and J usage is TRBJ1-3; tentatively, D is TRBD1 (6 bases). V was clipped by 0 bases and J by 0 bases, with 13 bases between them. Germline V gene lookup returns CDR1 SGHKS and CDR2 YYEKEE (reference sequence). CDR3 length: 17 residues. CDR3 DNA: TGTGCCAGCAGCTTGGCTAGCCAGGGGATCTCTGGAAACACCATATATTTT. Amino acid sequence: CASSLASQGISGNTIYF.

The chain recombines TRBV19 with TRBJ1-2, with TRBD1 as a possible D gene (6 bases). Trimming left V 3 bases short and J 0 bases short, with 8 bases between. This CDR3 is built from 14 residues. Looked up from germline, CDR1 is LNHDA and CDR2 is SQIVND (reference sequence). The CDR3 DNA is TGTGCCAGTAGTATGACAGGAGCTAACTATGGCTACACCTTC. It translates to CASSMTGANYGYTF.

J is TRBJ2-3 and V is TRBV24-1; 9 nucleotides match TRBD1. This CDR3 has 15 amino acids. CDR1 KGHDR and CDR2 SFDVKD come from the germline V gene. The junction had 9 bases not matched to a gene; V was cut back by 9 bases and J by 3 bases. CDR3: CATADRGYTTDTQYF. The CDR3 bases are TGTGCCACCGCGGACAGGGGCTATACAACAGATACGCAGTATTTT.

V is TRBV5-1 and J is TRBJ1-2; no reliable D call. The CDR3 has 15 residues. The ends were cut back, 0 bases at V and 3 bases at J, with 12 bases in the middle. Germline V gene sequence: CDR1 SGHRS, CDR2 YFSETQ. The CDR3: CASSLAFPRDYGYTF. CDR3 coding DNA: TGCGCCAGCAGCTTGGCCTTCCCGAGGGACTATGGCTACACCTTC.

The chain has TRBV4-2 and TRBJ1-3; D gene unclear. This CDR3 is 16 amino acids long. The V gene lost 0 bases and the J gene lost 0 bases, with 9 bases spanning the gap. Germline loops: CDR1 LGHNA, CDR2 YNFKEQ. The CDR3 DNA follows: TGTGCCAGCAGCCAAGATGTATCCTCCTCTGGAAACACCATATATTTT. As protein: CASSQDVSSSGNTIYF.

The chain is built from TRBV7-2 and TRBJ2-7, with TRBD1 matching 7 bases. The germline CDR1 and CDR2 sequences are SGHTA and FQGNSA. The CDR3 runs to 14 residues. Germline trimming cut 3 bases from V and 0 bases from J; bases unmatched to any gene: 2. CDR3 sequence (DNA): TGTGCCAGCAGCTTCCGGGACAGCTCCTACGAGCAGTACGTC. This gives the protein CASSFRDSSYEQYV.

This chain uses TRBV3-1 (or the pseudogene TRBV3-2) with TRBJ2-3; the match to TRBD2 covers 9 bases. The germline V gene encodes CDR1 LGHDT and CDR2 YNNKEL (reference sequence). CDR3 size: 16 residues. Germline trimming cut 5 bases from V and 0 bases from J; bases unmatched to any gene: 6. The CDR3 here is CASSTRTSVSTDTQYF. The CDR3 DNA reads TGTGCCAGCAGCACCCGGACTAGCGTTAGCACAGATACGCAGTATTTT.

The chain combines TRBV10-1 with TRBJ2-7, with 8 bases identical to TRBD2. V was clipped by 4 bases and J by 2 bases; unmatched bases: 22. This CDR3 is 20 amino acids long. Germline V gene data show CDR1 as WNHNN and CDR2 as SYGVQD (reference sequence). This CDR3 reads CASSGDPTRTSRPFTYEQYV. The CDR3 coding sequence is TGCGCCAGCAGTGGAGACCCTACGAGGACTAGCCGTCCCTTTACCTACGAGCAGTACGTC.

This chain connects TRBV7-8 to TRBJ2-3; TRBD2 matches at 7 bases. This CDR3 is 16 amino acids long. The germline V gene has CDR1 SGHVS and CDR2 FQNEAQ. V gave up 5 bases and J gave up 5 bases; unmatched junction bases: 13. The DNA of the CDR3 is TGTGCCAGCAGCCTAAATGGACTAGTCCCAGAAGATACGCAGTATTTT. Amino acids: CASSLNGLVPEDTQYF.